Only one count was recorded for the clone carrying this T cell receptor beta chain. Its antigen is not identified. This specimen comes from a study of Graves' ophthalmopathy and Graves' hyperthyroidism. Broader study findings: The majority of expanded thyroid clonotypes above 0.001 frequency also occurred in blood.

CDR1 and CDR2 (germline): KGHDR, SFDVKD. V was pared by 0 bases and J by 0 bases, with 0 bases of the junction left unmatched. The CDR3 covers 16 residues. Beta-chain TCR CDR3 regions were amplified from RNA transcripts. Amplification began with first-round RT-PCR using HTBI primers, then second-round multiplex PCR was performed. TCRdb passed the multiplex PCR reads through MiXCR, listing each CDR3 protein once. The data show 650,000 to 900,000 distinct CDR3 sequences, with roughly 40% seen just once and 44% held by the top ten. The receptor was derived from an adult man with Graves' ophthalmopathy. The sample comprised peripheral blood. The gene calls are TRBV24-1 and TRBJ2-1; 8 bases agree with TRBD2. The chain's CDR3 is CATSDLSGSSYNEQFF. CDR3 bases: TGTGCCACCAGTGATTTGAGCGGGAGCTCCTACAATGAGCAGTTCTTC.